A single sample gave rise to the 28 T cell receptor beta chains below, sequenced in a study of cytomegalovirus exposure and HLA in healthy donors. PCR involved 60 Vbeta and 13 Jbeta primers. Profiling relied on immunoSEQ multiplex PCR, and the TCRdb table lists in-frame clones only, not all of them. This sample carries 100,000 to 150,000 clones, around 73% of them seen once, and the ten largest clones take roughly 2.7%. Sequencing was done on a sample of PBMCs. The receptors derive from a human donor in good health.

The chain links TRBV6-1 to TRBJ2-5, with TRBD2 identical over 9 bases. The CDR3 has 16 amino acids. After removal of 1 base from V and 6 bases from J, the junction contained 9 bases not matched to a gene. The germline V gene encodes CDR1 MNHNS and CDR2 SASEGT. The CDR3 reads CASSEGRAGGYQTQYF. The CDR3 coding sequence is TGTGCCAGCAGTGAAGGGAGAGCGGGGGGCTACCAGACCCAGTACTTC.

The genes are TRBV4-1 and TRBJ1-2; D call uncertain. CDR3 length equals 13 residues. Trimming took 1 base from V and 8 from J, leaving 11 bases between them. The germline V gene encodes CDR1 MGHRA and CDR2 YSYEKL. The CDR3 protein is CASSQVPREGYTF. The DNA for the CDR3 is TGCGCCAGCAGCCAAGTTCCGAGGGAGGGCTACACCTTC.

This chain uses TRBV5-4 with TRBJ1-4; D call uncertain. CDR1 is SGHNT and CDR2 is YYREEE in the germline V gene (reference sequence). The germline V and J ends were trimmed by 0 bases and 8 bases, with 11 bases remaining between them. The CDR3 covers 14 residues. The CDR3 loop reads CASSLEGWAEKLFF. DNA for the CDR3: TGTGCCAGCAGCTTGGAAGGTTGGGCAGAAAAACTGTTTTTT.

V usage is TRBV29-1 and J usage is TRBJ2-5; 7 nucleotides align to TRBD2. Germline V gene sequence: CDR1 SQVTM, CDR2 ANQGSEA. With 1 base clipped from V and 5 bases from J, the junction kept 7 bases outside the gene matches. This CDR3 comprises 14 residues. CDR3 sequence reads: CSVEGGGGLETQYF. For the CDR3, the DNA is TGCAGCGTTGAAGGTGGGGGGGGGTTGGAGACCCAGTACTTC.

This clone was observed a few times. One end of the junction fails to match germline, which may point to a read error. This chain joins TRBV30 and TRBJ1-2, with D maybe TRBD1 (6 bases). Germline loops: CDR1 GTSNPN, CDR2 SVGIG (reference sequence). This CDR3 is built from 13 residues. The CDR3 nucleotides read TGTGCCTGGAGTCCCGATAGGCGACAGGTCGGGCAGTTC. It codes for CAWSPDRRQVGQF.

This clone was detected a few times. The chain links TRBV4-1 to TRBJ2-5; 7 bases are shared with TRBD2. The CDR3 has 13 residues. V trimming: 4 bases; J trimming: 1 base; junction bases outside the gene matches: 0. CDR1 is MGHRA, CDR2 YSYEKL, per germline. The CDR3 loop reads CASSPSGQETQYF. In DNA form, the CDR3 reads TGCGCCAGCAGCCCTAGCGGCCAAGAGACCCAGTACTTC.

The genes are TRBV27 and TRBJ1-4; D is perhaps TRBD1 (5 bases). From germline, CDR1 is MNHEY and CDR2 SMNVEV (reference sequence). The V end was cut by 4 bases, the J end by 7 bases, with 25 bases between. The CDR3 covers 18 residues. CDR3 nucleotides: TGTGCCAGCAGTTCCACAAGCGGGACCCTCGGTAGGGTTGAAAAACTGTTTTTT. Its protein product is CASSSTSGTLGRVEKLFF.

This clone was observed a handful of times. The V gene is TRBV5-1, the J gene TRBJ2-5, with a weak D call TRBD1 (5 bases). The germline CDR1 and CDR2 sequences are SGHRS and YFSETQ. Trimming cost V 4 bases and J 2 bases, with 12 bases left between them. CDR3 length equals 14 residues. CDR3 nucleotides: TGCGCCAGCAGCCCTGACAGAACGCAAGAGACCCAGTACTTC. The encoded protein is CASSPDRTQETQYF.

This clone is categorized as medium-sized. The chain links TRBV28 to TRBJ1-1; unclear D gene. The germline V gene has CDR1 MDHEN and CDR2 SYDVKM. The CDR3 has 14 residues. With 8 bases removed from V and 1 base from J, the gap between germline ends came to 14 bases. The CDR3 sequence: CASHSFSQNTEAFF. CDR3 DNA sequence: TGTGCCAGCCATAGTTTTAGCCAGAACACTGAAGCTTTCTTT.

The sample holds one count of this clone. The chain couples TRBV10-3 to TRBJ2-3; 7 nucleotides align to TRBD2. V was pared by 2 bases and J by 4 bases, with 18 bases of the junction left unmatched. The CDR3 spans 19 residues. Germline CDR1 and CDR2: ENHRY and SYGVKD. The CDR3 DNA is TGTGCCATCAGTGAGCCTAAGGGAGGGTTAGCAAGTAGTGCAGATACGCAGTATTTT. Amino acids: CAISEPKGGLASSADTQYF.

The chain recombines TRBV5-1 with TRBJ1-3, with D perhaps matching TRBD1 (5 bases). Germline V lookup: CDR1 SGHRS, CDR2 YFSETQ. Trimming left V 0 bases short and J 4 bases short, with 20 bases between. The CDR3 spans 18 residues. CDR3 protein: CASSLVGRWGLAGNTIYF. CDR3 nucleotide sequence: TGCGCCAGCAGCTTGGTTGGTCGGTGGGGCCTGGCAGGAAACACCATATATTTT.

V usage is TRBV7-9 and J usage is TRBJ2-2; 8 bases fit TRBD1. CDR3 length: 15 residues. With 4 bases clipped from V and 7 bases from J, the junction kept 8 bases outside the gene matches. The V gene's germline CDR1 is SEHNR and CDR2 FQNEAQ (reference sequence). CDR3 protein: CASSSTGGFGGELFF. CDR3 bases: TGTGCCAGCAGCTCAACAGGGGGGTTCGGCGGGGAGCTGTTTTTT.

The chain combines TRBV30 with TRBJ2-7; 7 positions match TRBD1. Germline assignment: CDR1 GTSNPN and CDR2 SVGIG (reference sequence). Trimming at V came to 1 base and at J to 9 bases, leaving 6 bases not matched to a gene. The CDR3 runs to 12 residues. DNA for the CDR3: TGTGCCTGGAGTGCCACAGGGGCAGTGCAGTACTTC. Its translation is CAWSATGAVQYF.

This clone occurred a few times. This CDR3 is also generated by other DNA sequences in the sample. The gene calls are TRBV9 and TRBJ2-7; 7 nucleotides match TRBD2. This CDR3 has 14 amino acids. J lost 0 bases, V lost 0 bases, and 0 bases had no gene match. Germline CDR1 SGDLS, CDR2 YYNGEE. The DNA for the CDR3 is TGTGCCAGCAGCGTAGGCGGGAGCTCCTACGAGCAGTACTTC. As protein: CASSVGGSSYEQYF.

The genes are TRBV28 and TRBJ2-7; a weak D match, TRBD2 (5 bases). The CDR3 consists of 14 residues. Trimming shortened V by 2 bases and J by 9 bases, and 17 bases separated the two germline ends. The V gene's germline CDR1 is MDHEN and CDR2 SYDVKM. The CDR3 loop reads CASSLSPGSGGQYF. As DNA, the CDR3 is TGTGCCAGCAGTTTAAGCCCGGGGTCAGGAGGGCAGTACTTC.

The rearrangement joins TRBV6-5 to TRBJ1-2, with TRBD1 matching 9 bases. V lost 4 bases, J lost 6 bases, and 6 bases stayed unmatched. Germline V gives CDR1 MNHEY, CDR2 SVGAGI. The CDR3 sequence is 14 residues long. The CDR3 DNA reads as TGTGCCAGCAGTTCTCCGGGACAGGGAAATGGCTACACCTTC. Its protein is CASSSPGQGNGYTF.

This clone was observed a handful of times. The chain employs TRBV18 and TRBJ1-2; 10 bases are a match to TRBD1. The CDR3 length is 14 residues. Germline V gene data show CDR1 as KGHSH and CDR2 as LQKENI. The J segment lost 6 bases and the V segment lost 6 bases, leaving 7 bases of the junction unmatched. CDR3 DNA: TGTGCCAGCTCGCCGGGACAGGGGTTAAATGGCTACACCTTC. This encodes CASSPGQGLNGYTF. The whole variable domain, remainder taken from reference TRBV18 and TRBJ1-2, is NAGVMQNPRHLVRRRGQEARLRCSPMKGHSHVYWYRQLPEEGLKFMVYLQKENIIDESGMPKERFSAEFPKEGPSILRIQQVVRGDSAAYFCASSPGQGLNGYTFGSGTRLTVV.

The V gene is TRBV5-6, the J gene TRBJ2-7, with D unclear. The CDR3 runs 14 residues. Trimming pared 0 bases from V and 5 bases from J, leaving 12 bases between. Germline V gives CDR1 SGHDT, CDR2 YYEEEE. The CDR3 protein is CASSLVGQAHEQYF. The CDR3 coding sequence is TGTGCCAGCAGCTTGGTAGGTCAGGCACACGAGCAGTACTTC.

The V call is TRBV9, the J call TRBJ2-5, with 9 bases aligning to TRBD1. TRBJ2-7 matches the DNA end more closely, so the J call is doubtful. Germline V gives CDR1 SGDLS, CDR2 YYNGEE. This CDR3 spans 14 amino acids. The CDR3 is CASSVGGQGYEQYF. CDR3 nucleotide sequence: TGTGCCAGCAGCGTAGGGGGACAGGGCTACGAGCAGTACTTC.

This rearrangement joins TRBV6-1 to TRBJ2-7, with D possibly being TRBD1 (6 bases). This CDR3 is 13 amino acids long. Deletions cut 6 bases from V and 1 base from J, with 10 bases between. Germline V gene lookup returns CDR1 MNHNS and CDR2 SASEGT. CDR3 nucleotide sequence: TGTGCCAGCAGGGCCGGGACATCCTACGAGCAGTACTTC. This gives the protein CASRAGTSYEQYF.

The V gene is TRBV5-1, the J gene TRBJ2-5; D is unresolved. CDR3 length: 14 amino acids. Germline-derived CDR1 and CDR2 are SGHRS and YFSETQ. V lost 1 base to trimming and J lost 4 bases, with 11 bases between them. The CDR3 sequence: CASSLPENAETQYF. The CDR3 DNA reads TGCGCCAGCAGCTTGCCCGAGAATGCAGAGACCCAGTACTTC.

V usage is TRBV27 and J usage is TRBJ2-7, with 12 bases identical to TRBD2. CDR1 and CDR2 (germline): MNHEY, SMNVEV (reference sequence). The V gene end was trimmed by 3 bases and the J gene end by 2 bases; junction bases not matched to a gene: 5. The CDR3 extends over 16 amino acids. The CDR3 DNA reads as TGTGCCAGCAGTTTGGGGGCTAGCGGGAGGGCCTACGAGCAGTACTTC. This codes for CASSLGASGRAYEQYF.

The CDR3 reads CASSLVPSTGVSSYNEQFF. CDR3 nucleotides: TGTGCCAGCTCCCTAGTCCCTTCAACGGGGGTGAGCTCCTACAATGAGCAGTTCTTC. V and J are TRBV18 and TRBJ2-1; TRBD2 might be the D (6 bases). Germline values: CDR1 KGHSH, CDR2 LQKENI. There are 19 residues in the CDR3. The V gene lost 6 bases and the J gene lost 0 bases, with 24 bases spanning the gap.

This chain connects TRBV7-5 to TRBJ2-7; the table's TRBD1 call for D was not verified on the DNA. TRBV7-5 is given as a pseudogene. This CDR3 is 14 amino acids long. Here the CDR3 DNA reads TGTGCCAGAAGCAAAAGGGCAGGGAACTACGAGCAGTACTTC. It specifies CARSKRAGNYEQYF.

V is TRBV9 and J is TRBJ2-1, with D possibly being TRBD1 (6 bases). Trimming cost V 4 bases and J 6 bases, with 20 bases left between them. Germline V CDR1 and CDR2: SGDLS, YYNGEE. This CDR3 is built from 16 residues. DNA of the CDR3: TGTGCCAGCAGCCCTTGGGGGCAGGGTGGTGCCAATGAGCAGTTCTTC. It is translated as CASSPWGQGGANEQFF.

V and J are TRBV30 and TRBJ2-2, with D possibly matching TRBD1 (6 bases). With 4 bases removed from V and 4 bases from J, the gap between germline ends came to 13 bases. Germline V gene sequence: CDR1 GTSNPN, CDR2 SVGIG (reference sequence). This CDR3 comprises 14 residues. CDR3 protein: CAWTRSGVTGELFF. The CDR3 DNA is TGTGCCTGGACCCGATCAGGGGTCACCGGGGAGCTGTTTTTT. The full variable domain, completed using reference TRBV30 and TRBJ2-2, is SQTIHQWPATLVQPVGSPLSLECTVEGTSNPNLYWYRQAAGRGLQLLFYSVGIGQISSEVPQNLSASRPQDRQFILSSKKLLLSDSGFYLCAWTRSGVTGELFFGEGSRLTVL.

The chain links TRBV9 to TRBJ2-3, with 8 bases that match TRBD1. The CDR3 has 15 amino acids. V was clipped by 3 bases and J by 2 bases; unmatched bases: 5. Germline V gene sequence: CDR1 SGDLS, CDR2 YYNGEE. CDR3 sequence (DNA): TGTGCCAGCAGCGCCCGGACAGGGCCCACAGATACGCAGTATTTT. It yields the protein CASSARTGPTDTQYF.

With respect to this clone: Its ends do not fully match the called genes, so a read error is possible. This rearrangement joins TRBV7-9 to TRBJ2-7; tentatively, D is TRBD2 (5 bases). Germline-derived CDR1 and CDR2 are SEHNR and FQNEAQ (reference sequence). This CDR3 is built from 15 residues. The CDR3 reads CSSSSAGVISYEQYF. The CDR3 DNA reads as TGTTCCAGCAGCTCTGCCGGGGTTATCTCCTACGAGCAGTACTTC.